This T cell receptor (beta chain) was captured in a study of T-cell memory formation after mild COVID-19. Study results and caveats: CD4+ bias marked clones expanding day 15 to 37, unlike balanced contracting clones.

The CDR3 is 13 residues long. Deletions cut 3 bases from V and 4 bases from J, with 7 bases between. TCRdb used MiXCR to reprocess the 5' RACE reads, holding one entry per CDR3 protein. The repertoire holds 500,000 to 650,000 distinct CDR3 sequences, about 20% seen once, with 8.4% in the top ten. About this clonotype: Its matching antigen is unknown.

The specimen sequenced was PBMCs or a T cell subset sorted from them (not recorded which). This TCR was sampled from an adult woman who had mild COVID-19 (a few samples of this study predate the infection). Cell type and time point are not known. The rearrangement uses TRBV12-3 or TRBV12-4 and TRBJ1-5, with D uncertain. For the CDR3, the DNA is TGTGCCAGCAGTTTGACGTATAATCAGCCCCAGCATTTT. It codes for CASSLTYNQPQHF.